This TCR beta chain appears in the sequencing data of a study of shared clonotypes between healthy human individuals. Background on the study: Aged between 18 and 49, the donors were a couple of women and a few men.

The material for each subset, its genomic DNA, was split evenly across several immunoSEQ plates. The repertoire was sequenced with immunoSEQ multiplex PCR; TCRdb's copy has only in-frame clones and lacks some. The sample records about 490,000 clones, over 60% being singletons. Every one of the donors was a Caucasian adult that lived in Nashville, Tennessee. The sequenced sample was PBMCs. The TCR comes from a woman in her 40s in good health. Some clones in this sample may be carry-over from other donors' samples.

The CDR3, as DNA: TGTGCCAGCAGTGAATACAGGGGGGGATTCGGGTACTACAATGAGCAGTTCTTC. It specifies CASSEYRGGFGYYNEQFF. This chain links TRBV25-1 with TRBJ2-1; D might be TRBD1 or TRBD2, each matching 7 bases. The V gene's germline CDR1 is MGHDK and CDR2 SYGVNS. Trimming cost V 0 bases and J 3 bases, with 18 bases left between them. The CDR3 is 18 amino acids.